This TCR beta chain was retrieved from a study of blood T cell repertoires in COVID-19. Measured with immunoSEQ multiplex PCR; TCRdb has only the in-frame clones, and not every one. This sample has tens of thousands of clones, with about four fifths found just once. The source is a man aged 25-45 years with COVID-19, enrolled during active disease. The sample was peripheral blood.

This CDR3 is CASSMGLADYNEQFF. CDR3 DNA: TGTGCCAGTAGTATGGGCCTAGCGGACTACAATGAGCAGTTCTTC. The chain couples TRBV19 to TRBJ2-1, with TRBD2 matching over 7 bases. V was clipped by 3 bases and J by 3 bases; unmatched bases: 5. Germline loops: CDR1 LNHDA, CDR2 SQIVND (reference sequence). The length of the CDR3 is 15 residues. Filled out from reference TRBV19 and TRBJ2-1, the complete variable domain reads DGGITQSPKYLFRKEGQNVTLSCEQNLNHDAMYWYRQDPGQGLRLIYYSQIVNDFQKGDIAEGYSVSREKKESFPLTVTSAQKNPTAFYLCASSMGLADYNEQFFGPGTRLTVL.